Following are 17 T cell receptor beta chains from one sample sequenced in a study of T cells in localized non-small cell lung cancer. Method: immunoSEQ multiplex PCR; TCRdb's copy keeps in-frame clones and lacks some. The sample contains fewer than 25,000 clones, about 93% of which appear only once. Material: peripheral blood, obtained before any cancer treatment. The source is a woman between 35 and 75 years old with stage I lung adenocarcinoma.

V gene TRBV2 combines with J gene TRBJ1-2; D unclear. The germline V and J ends were trimmed by 8 bases and 4 bases, with 20 bases remaining between them. Per germline, CDR1 SNHLY and CDR2 FYNNEI. This CDR3 is built from 15 residues. CDR3 DNA: TGTGCCAGCCTCCGCTCTCGGACGGACCCCTATGGCTACACCTTC. This gives the protein CASLRSRTDPYGYTF.

This chain connects TRBV4-2 to TRBJ2-3; 11 bases fit TRBD2. The V and J ends lost 3 bases and 0 bases, in that order; junction bases with no gene match: 2. In germline, CDR1 is LGHNA, CDR2 YNFKEQ. This CDR3 spans 16 amino acids. CDR3: CASSQGLAASTDTQYF. The DNA for the CDR3 is TGTGCCAGCAGCCAGGGACTAGCGGCTAGCACAGATACGCAGTATTTT.

The V and J genes are TRBV18 and TRBJ2-1; 9 bases line up with TRBD2. Germline V gene lookup returns CDR1 KGHSH and CDR2 LQKENI. With V trimmed by 3 bases and J by 6 bases, 9 bases remained unmatched. This CDR3 is 16 amino acids long. CDR3 protein: CASSPSGGRASNEQFF. CDR3 DNA: TGTGCCAGCTCACCGTCGGGCGGGAGGGCCTCCAATGAGCAGTTCTTC. Based on the CDR3 plus reference TRBV18 and TRBJ2-1, the full variable domain is NAGVMQNPRHLVRRRGQEARLRCSPMKGHSHVYWYRQLPEEGLKFMVYLQKENIIDESGMPKERFSAEFPKEGPSILRIQQVVRGDSAAYFCASSPSGGRASNEQFFGPGTRLTVL.

As to this clone: Other DNA sequences from this sample encode an identical CDR3 as well. V and J are TRBV9 and TRBJ1-2, with D perhaps matching TRBD1 (5 bases). V dropped 2 bases and J dropped 8 bases, with 13 bases sitting between them. Germline V CDR1 and CDR2: SGDLS, YYNGEE. This CDR3 comprises 13 residues. CDR3 nucleotide sequence: TGTGCCAGCAGCGTGGGGGGAGGGCGCGGCTACACCTTC. Encoded protein: CASSVGGGRGYTF.

This chain uses TRBV6-1 with TRBJ2-1; the match to TRBD2 covers 7 bases. J was trimmed by 7 bases and V by 3 bases; bases with no gene match: 15. Germline loops: CDR1 MNHNS, CDR2 SASEGT. The CDR3 runs to 17 residues. The CDR3 nucleotides read TGTGCCAGCAGTGACCCTAAGGGAGGGACTGGGGGGAATGAGCAGTTCTTC. Translated, it gives CASSDPKGGTGGNEQFF.

This clone was seen only once. The chain uses TRBV12-5 and TRBJ2-1; D is unclear. Per germline, CDR1 LGHNT and CDR2 FRNRAP. V was shortened by 4 bases and J by 12 bases, with 10 bases between the two germline ends. The CDR3 is 11 residues long. The CDR3 sequence is CASGSYESQFF. CDR3 nucleotides: TGTGCTAGTGGTTCATACGAATCGCAGTTCTTC.

The count of this clone is one. This chain links TRBV5-8 with TRBJ1-1, with 9 bases that match TRBD1. The length of the CDR3 is 14 residues. The J segment lost 4 bases and the V segment lost 1 base, leaving 2 bases of the junction unmatched. Germline V gene lookup returns CDR1 SGHTS and CDR2 YDEGEE. The CDR3 DNA reads TGTGCCAGCAGCTTGAAGACAGGGGGCACTGAAGCTTTCTTT. Its translation is CASSLKTGGTEAFF.

This chain links TRBV6-1 with TRBJ1-2; D unresolved. The CDR3 extends over 14 amino acids. Per germline, CDR1 MNHNS and CDR2 SASEGT. V was cut by 6 bases and J by 8 bases, with 19 bases left in between. CDR3 in amino acids: CASRTTGQSKGYTF. Written as DNA, the CDR3 is TGTGCCAGCAGGACGACCGGGCAGTCTAAAGGCTACACCTTC.

J is TRBJ2-3 and V is TRBV21-1; the table's D gene call, TRBD2, was not cross checked with the DNA. TRBV21-1 is tagged as a pseudogene. This CDR3 comprises 15 residues. The DNA for the CDR3 is TGTGCCAGCAGCAAACTACTAGCTAGCACAGATACGCAGTATTTT. The encoded protein is CASSKLLASTDTQYF.

This chain links TRBV10-2 with TRBJ1-4, with D perhaps matching TRBD1 (5 bases). V was clipped by 5 bases and J by 1 base, with 17 bases between them. The germline CDR1 and CDR2 sequences are WSHSY and SAAADI. The CDR3 is made up of 17 amino acids. CDR3 coding DNA: TGCGCCAGCAGTCGTCAGGGTTTTTTGAGAACTAATGAAAAACTGTTTTTT. Protein: CASSRQGFLRTNEKLFF.

Of note for this clone: In the same sample, other DNA sequences code for this CDR3. The chain combines TRBV18 with TRBJ2-7; possibly TRBD2 for D (5 bases). The V end was cut by 8 bases, the J end by 3 bases, with 17 bases between. This CDR3 comprises 14 residues. Germline V gives CDR1 KGHSH, CDR2 LQKENI. CDR3 sequence reads: CASHSWEHHYEQYF. CDR3 DNA sequence: TGTGCCAGCCACTCTTGGGAGCACCACTACGAGCAGTACTTC.

The CDR3 protein is CAWSGPTLLKPNEQFF. The CDR3 DNA follows: TGTGCCTGGAGTGGTCCGACTCTCCTAAAGCCCAATGAGCAGTTCTTC. The genes are TRBV30 and TRBJ2-1; unclear D gene. Looked up from germline, CDR1 is GTSNPN and CDR2 is SVGIG (reference sequence). The ends were cut back, 1 base at V and 6 bases at J, with 19 bases in the middle. There are 16 residues in the CDR3.

The chain uses TRBV13 and TRBJ2-3; 7 nucleotides agree with TRBD2. From germline, CDR1 is PRHDT and CDR2 FYEKMQ (reference sequence). CDR3 length equals 14 residues. V was clipped by 9 bases and J by 4 bases; unmatched bases: 10. The CDR3 here is CASASTSVADTQYF. CDR3 DNA sequence: TGTGCCAGTGCAAGTACTAGCGTTGCAGATACGCAGTATTTT.

The rearrangement joins TRBV9 to TRBJ2-1, with D uncertain. V was clipped by 2 bases and J by 3 bases, with 12 bases between them. Germline V lookup: CDR1 SGDLS, CDR2 YYNGEE. The CDR3 runs 15 residues. The CDR3 here is CASSVRSHDYNEQFF. The CDR3 DNA reads TGTGCCAGCAGCGTTAGGAGTCATGACTACAATGAGCAGTTCTTC.

This clone was detected only once. The CDR3 reads CASSYLADEFNEQFF. DNA of the CDR3: TGTGCCAGCAGTTACTTAGCGGATGAATTCAATGAGCAGTTCTTC. The chain links TRBV6-5 to TRBJ2-1, with a possible D match to TRBD2 (6 bases). The CDR3 has 15 amino acids. CDR1 and CDR2 from the germline V gene are MNHEY and SVGAGI. The V end was cut by 1 base, the J end by 6 bases, with 13 bases between.

The V and J genes are TRBV5-1 and TRBJ2-3; 8 bases are shared with TRBD2. Germline-derived CDR1 and CDR2 are SGHRS and YFSETQ. This CDR3 region has 15 residues. Germline trimming cut 3 bases from V and 2 bases from J; bases unmatched to any gene: 5. CDR3 sequence (DNA): TGCGCCAGCAGCTGGGGTAGCGGGGTCACAGATACGCAGTATTTT. Translated: CASSWGSGVTDTQYF.

V is TRBV10-2 and J is TRBJ1-5, with D unresolved. Trimming left V 2 bases short and J 3 bases short, with 5 bases between. The CDR3 extends over 13 amino acids. Germline lookup yields CDR1 WSHSY and CDR2 SAAADI. CDR3 region: CASSEDTNQPQHF. The CDR3 DNA is TGCGCCAGCAGTGAGGACACCAATCAGCCCCAGCATTTT.